A single T cell receptor (beta chain) is shown here with its context. Source study methods: By means of reference gene primer amplification, nucleated cell counts were estimated. Here immunoSEQ multiplex PCR was the method, and the copy in TCRdb shows in-frame clones only, minus some. Clone size and V and J calls were adopted from that table, with D and trimming inferred from the DNA. The data show 65,000 to 80,000 clones, more than 75% seen once. This sample stems from a study of blood T cell repertoires in COVID-19. Looking at the study overall: Samples taken during acute and convalescent COVID-19 were collected in the United States, Italy and Spain. T cells, B-cell-depleted T cells, or PBMCs supplied cDNA or gDNA.

The origin of this receptor is a human donor in a cohort sampled during active COVID-19. Sample: peripheral blood.

The CDR3 loop reads CASSYGAGYTEAFF. The CDR3 DNA reads as TGTGCCAGCAGTTACGGTGCAGGATACACTGAAGCTTTCTTT. The chain recombines TRBV6-5 with TRBJ1-1; no clear D gene. Per the germline V gene, CDR1 is MNHEY and CDR2 is SVGAGI. CDR3 length: 14 amino acids. V was pared by 2 bases and J by 3 bases, with 10 bases between.